This T cell receptor (beta chain) was obtained from a study of T cells after posttransplantation cyclophosphamide. Study observations and caveats: TRB clonality was highly associated with recipient CMV seropositivity and reactivation. Donor-recipient repertoire similarity was low at 1-2 months, rising over year one. TRB overlap between skin or GI tissue T cells and blood was limited.

The repertoire was sequenced with immunoSEQ multiplex PCR; TCRdb's copy has only in-frame clones and lacks some. This table has fewer than 60,000 clones, approximately 94% appearing once. The germline CDR1 and CDR2 sequences are SGDLS and YYNGEE. V shed 4 bases and J 4 bases; nucleotides not matched to a gene: 8. The CDR3 contains 15 residues. Peripheral blood was collected from the related graft donor on the marrow donation day. Only a few counts were recorded for this clone. Its antigen is undetermined. The receptor comes from a woman aged 25 to 39 in good health and a related stem cell transplant donor. The J gene is TRBJ1-3, the V gene TRBV9, with TRBD1 identical over 7 bases. Source material: PBMCs. CDR3 loop: CASSLEGARGNTIYF. In DNA form, the CDR3 reads TGTGCCAGCAGCCTGGAGGGGGCGCGGGGAAACACCATATATTTT.